This T cell receptor beta chain was obtained from a study of blood T cell repertoires in COVID-19 (TCRdb year 2020). About the investigation overall: Recovered participants in ImmuneRACE Cohort 3 were defined as having two consecutive negative NP/OP PCR tests, clearance from a healthcare professional, or resolution of symptoms. Where available, HLA class I and class II types were taken from metadata supplied by the sample provider and were not determined by assay-based typing. Samples covering the acute and convalescent phases of COVID-19 were provided by collaborators in the United States, Italy and Spain. A de-identified subject ID, COVID-19 status, age in years and sex were almost always included in the sample metadata. The material from the prospective study consisted of cDNA or gDNA derived from T cells, B-cell-depleted T cells, or PBMCs. Deeply sampled blood TCRbeta repertoires from subjects exposed to, actively infected with, or recovered from COVID-19 were included in the dataset. The repertoires were released in a freely available public database intended as a resource for research on the immune response to SARS-CoV-2. The samples were drawn from two sources: the first 160 participants of the ongoing ImmuneRACE study, and 1,254 subjects contributed by 6 global collaborators.

General findings and caveats noted by the study authors: How much clinical and demographic metadata was included differed by source and by participant, and the metadata was provided uncurated.

As concerns this clone: It lacks a known antigen. No base qualities exist here, and no much larger clone lies one base off it.

TCRbeta CDR3 regions were amplified from genomic DNA by means of the immunoSEQ Assay, a bias-controlled multiplex PCR. The original methods were these. The number of nucleated cells in each sample was estimated by amplification of reference gene primers within the assay. Sequence reads were collapsed and filtered to measure the absolute abundance of every unique TCRbeta CDR3 rearrangement. For each sample, productive Simpson clonality was calculated as the square root of Simpson's diversity index over productive rearrangements. The source is immuneACCESS, and TCRdb retained only in-frame sequences with V and J called. Part of the clones is not carried over; for the studies checked, unresolved V genes explain less than half of this, and the remainder is unexplained. The DNA gave D and trimming, while V, J and clone size come from that table. This sample lists under 150,000 clones; approximately 87% were detected once. Clones ranked in the top ten supply under 4.5% of the sample.

V is cut by 0 bases and J by 5 bases, and the space between the germline ends is 9 bases. From the germline V gene (reference sequence), CDR1 is SGHNT and CDR2 is YYREEE. The CDR3 numbers 14 residues from cysteine through phenylalanine. Solely the CDR3 DNA is kept, with 42 bases framed from the first base. Participants in the prospective study were aged roughly 18 to 95 years, lived in over 20 United States geographic areas, and enrolled through a virtual design. To assign participants to cohorts, the prospective study relied on clinical history that participants themselves reported in a screening survey and a study questionnaire. In the prospective study, whole blood, serum and a nasopharyngeal or oropharyngeal swab were collected from each participant by mobile phlebotomists. Prospective study participants could optionally give additional blood draws and questionnaires over a roughly 2-month period. Blood samples from the prospective study were shipped frozen or at room temperature prior to DNA extraction.

The source material was PBMCs or T cells enriched from blood (not recorded which). The sequence was collected from a man aged 50-59 years in a cohort exposed to, infected with or recovered from COVID-19 (not recorded which). The rearrangement joined TRBV5-4 to TRBJ1-5, with the D gene not clear enough to name. The DNA sequence is given as TGTGCCAGCAGCTTGGCTCACGGGGATCAGCCCCAGCATTTT. Translated, it reads CASSLAHGDQPQHF.